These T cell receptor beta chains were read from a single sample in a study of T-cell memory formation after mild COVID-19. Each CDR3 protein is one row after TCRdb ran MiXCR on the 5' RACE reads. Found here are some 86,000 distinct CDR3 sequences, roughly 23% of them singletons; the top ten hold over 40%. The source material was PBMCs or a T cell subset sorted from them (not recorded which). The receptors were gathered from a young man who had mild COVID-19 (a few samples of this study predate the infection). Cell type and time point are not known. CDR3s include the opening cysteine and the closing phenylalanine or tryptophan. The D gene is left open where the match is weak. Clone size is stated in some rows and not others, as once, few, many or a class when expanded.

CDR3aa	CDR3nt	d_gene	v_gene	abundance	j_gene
CASSSDRGTDNYEQYF	TGTGCCAGCAGTTCGGACAGGGGGACCGATAACTACGAGCAGTACTTC	TRBD1	TRBV28	NA	TRBJ2-7
CSVAGIDGYTF	TGCAGCGTTGCAGGGATCGATGGCTACACCTTC	NA	TRBV29-1	NA	TRBJ1-2
CAIRSGLAAYNEQFF	TGTGCCATCAGATCTGGACTAGCGGCTTACAATGAGCAGTTCTTC	TRBD2	TRBV10-3	few	TRBJ2-1
CASSQELAEETQYF	TGCGCCAGCAGCCAAGAGCTGGCAGAGGAGACCCAGTACTTC	NA	TRBV4-1	few	TRBJ2-5
CATSDFTTIQAFF	TGTGCCACCAGTGATTTTACTACCATCCAGGCTTTCTTT	NA	TRBV24-1	NA	TRBJ1-1
CASSTRRIATSGGSSEQFF	TGTGCCAGCAGTACCCGGCGAATAGCGACTAGCGGGGGGAGCAGTGAGCAGTTCTTC	TRBD2	TRBV6-2/TRBV6-3	NA	TRBJ2-1
CASSDLGRLPYEQYF	TGTGCCAGCAGTGACTTGGGACGGTTGCCCTACGAGCAGTACTTC	NA	TRBV6-2/TRBV6-3	few	TRBJ2-7
CASSPGRGPYEQYF	TGTGCCAGCTCACCGGGCAGGGGCCCCTACGAGCAGTACTTC	NA	TRBV18	many	TRBJ2-7
CSANLAGGETQYF	TGCAGTGCGAACTTAGCGGGGGGGGAGACCCAGTACTTC	TRBD2	TRBV20-1	few	TRBJ2-5
CASSYSAAGGLNEQFF	TGTGCCAGCAGTTACTCGGCAGCGGGGGGGCTTAATGAGCAGTTCTTC	TRBD2	TRBV6-6	NA	TRBJ2-1
CASSLDSSTNEKLFF	TGTGCCAGCAGTCTTGACAGTTCAACTAATGAAAAACTGTTTTTT	NA	TRBV9	many	TRBJ1-4
CASSAGSNQPQHF	TGTGCCAGCAGTGCCGGGAGCAATCAGCCCCAGCATTTT	NA	TRBV6-4	many	TRBJ1-5
CASSSNRRGIYEQYF	TGTGCCAGCAGTTCGAATCGCAGGGGAATCTACGAGCAGTACTTC	NA	TRBV28	few	TRBJ2-7
CASSPYRDFYYGYTF	TGTGCCAGCAGTCCCTACAGGGACTTCTACTATGGCTACACCTTC	NA	TRBV27	NA	TRBJ1-2
CASSQGSDTQYF	TGCGCCAGCAGCCAAGGGTCAGATACGCAGTATTTT	NA	TRBV4-1	few	TRBJ2-3
CASSLALLNTEAFF	TGTGCCAGCAGCTTAGCCCTTCTGAACACTGAAGCTTTCTTT	NA	TRBV7-2	NA	TRBJ1-1
CASSPQGVINQPQHF	TGTGCCAGCAGCCCCCAGGGGGTAATTAATCAGCCCCAGCATTTT	TRBD1	TRBV5-5	few	TRBJ1-5
CASSEALNSYEQYF	TGTGCCAGCAGTGAGGCCCTGAACTCCTACGAGCAGTACTTC	NA	TRBV2	few	TRBJ2-7
CASSERHPTSGGFQETQYF	TGTGCCAGCAGTGAAAGGCACCCGACTAGCGGGGGGTTCCAAGAGACCCAGTACTTC	TRBD2	TRBV2	NA	TRBJ2-5
CASSLMGEPQHF	TGTGCCAGCAGCTTGATGGGGGAGCCCCAGCATTTT	NA	TRBV5-4	NA	TRBJ1-5
CASRVGDANTGELFF	TGCGCCAGCAGAGTGGGGGACGCGAACACCGGGGAGCTGTTTTTT	NA	TRBV4-1	many	TRBJ2-2
CASSPDSARSNTEAFF	TGTGCCAGCAGCCCGGACAGCGCTCGATCGAACACTGAAGCTTTCTTT	NA	TRBV5-6	NA	TRBJ1-1
CASRKRGGYEQFF	TGTGCCAGTAGGAAGCGGGGGGGCTATGAGCAGTTCTTC	TRBD2	TRBV19	NA	TRBJ2-1
CSYCEGNTEAFF	TGCAGCTACTGCGAGGGGAACACTGAAGCTTTCTTT	NA	TRBV29-1	NA	TRBJ1-1
CASSQFTGGSEAFF	TGTGCCAGCAGCCAGTTTACAGGGGGTAGTGAAGCTTTCTTT	TRBD1	TRBV3-1	NA	TRBJ1-1
CASSQADSGNTIYF	TGCGCCAGCAGCCAAGCGGACTCTGGAAACACCATATATTTT	NA	TRBV4-1	NA	TRBJ1-3
CASKNYGYTF	TGTGCCAGTAAGAACTATGGCTACACCTTC	NA	TRBV19	few	TRBJ1-2
CASSSAGINEKLFF	TGTGCCAGCAGCTCTGCAGGGATTAATGAAAAACTGTTTTTT	NA	TRBV7-8	few	TRBJ1-4
CASSYQTAYRSPGGYYGYTF	TGTGCCAGCAGTTATCAGACCGCCTACAGGTCTCCAGGGGGCTACTATGGCTACACCTTC	TRBD1	TRBV27	NA	TRBJ1-2
CASSRGIRDRGPGTEAFF	TGTGCCAGCAGCCGAGGAATCCGGGACAGGGGGCCGGGTACTGAAGCTTTCTTT	TRBD1	TRBV4-2	few	TRBJ1-1
CASSFRGTSYEQYF	TGTGCCAGCAGCTTCAGGGGCACATCCTACGAGCAGTACTTC	NA	TRBV11-1	NA	TRBJ2-7
CASSSSPRAPYGYTF	TGTGCCAGCAGCTCCAGCCCCAGGGCACCCTATGGCTACACCTTC	NA	TRBV7-9	few	TRBJ1-2
CASSAWGQVNTGELFF	TGTGCCAGCAGCGCCTGGGGACAGGTTAACACCGGGGAGCTGTTTTTT	TRBD1	TRBV9	NA	TRBJ2-2
CASSPTRAVYPNTEAFF	TGTGCCAGCAGTCCCACACGGGCTGTGTATCCGAACACTGAAGCTTTCTTT	NA	TRBV6-5	few	TRBJ1-1
CASRDGGETQYF	TGTGCCAGCCGGGACGGCGGGGAGACCCAGTACTTC	NA	TRBV2	few	TRBJ2-5
CASSQGPEAFF	TGTGCCAGCAGCCAGGGACCTGAAGCTTTCTTT	NA	TRBV7-9	few	TRBJ1-1
CASSYSLLQTGELFF	TGTGCCAGCAGTTACTCCCTCCTTCAGACCGGGGAGCTGTTTTTT	NA	TRBV6-5	NA	TRBJ2-2
CASSYSPSGTGANYGYTF	TGTGCCAGCAGTTACTCTCCATCGGGCACGGGCGCGAACTATGGCTACACCTTC	NA	TRBV6-2/TRBV6-3	NA	TRBJ1-2
CASSGGGADTQYF	TGTGCCAGCAGTGGCGGGGGGGCAGATACGCAGTATTTT	TRBD2	TRBV9	NA	TRBJ2-3
CASSYGQGGNEQFF	TGTGCCAGCAGCTACGGACAGGGAGGCAATGAGCAGTTCTTC	TRBD1	TRBV13	once	TRBJ2-1
CASSTPPGTGGGAHTDTQYF	TGCGCCAGCAGCACGCCTCCGGGAACCGGCGGGGGAGCTCACACAGATACGCAGTATTTT	TRBD2	TRBV4-1	NA	TRBJ2-3
CASKGRTGANVLTF	TGTGCCAGCAAGGGCCGGACTGGGGCCAACGTCCTGACTTTC	NA	TRBV19	NA	TRBJ2-6
CASSQDGQNTGELFF	TGCGCCAGCAGCCAAGATGGACAGAACACCGGGGAGCTGTTTTTT	NA	TRBV4-1	few	TRBJ2-2
CASSSGAGSFTDTQYF	TGTGCCAGCAGTTCAGGGGCCGGTTCCTTCACAGATACGCAGTATTTT	NA	TRBV12-3/TRBV12-4	many	TRBJ2-3
CASSGYRDGIEKLFF	TGTGCCAGCAGCGGCTACAGGGACGGAATTGAAAAACTGTTTTTT	NA	TRBV14	NA	TRBJ1-4
CASSLTSGSRDTQYF	TGTGCCAGCAGCCTGACTAGCGGGTCCCGAGATACGCAGTATTTT	TRBD2	TRBV7-3	NA	TRBJ2-3
CASSQVPPQPGRNNYGYTF	TGCGCCAGCAGCCAAGTCCCACCCCAACCCGGACGAAATAACTATGGCTACACCTTC	NA	TRBV4-3	NA	TRBJ1-2
CASSVASGGTDTQYF	TGTGCCAGCAGCGTAGCTAGCGGGGGCACAGATACGCAGTATTTT	TRBD2	TRBV9	NA	TRBJ2-3
CASSTTQGYEAFF	TGTGCCAGCAGTACAACACAGGGGTATGAAGCTTTCTTT	TRBD1	TRBV12-3/TRBV12-4	few	TRBJ1-1
CASSSGPPNIQYF	TGCGCCAGCAGCTCGGGACCCCCCAACATTCAGTACTTC	NA	TRBV5-1	NA	TRBJ2-4
CASSYEGFGYEQYF	TGCGCCAGCAGCTACGAGGGGTTTGGGTACGAGCAGTACTTC	NA	TRBV5-1	NA	TRBJ2-7
CASSRASGGPGDTQYF	TGCGCCAGCAGCCGCGCCTCGGGGGGGCCAGGCGATACGCAGTATTTT	TRBD2	TRBV4-1	few	TRBJ2-3
CASSLVGRNGDRANEQFF	TGTGCCAGCAGCTTAGTTGGCCGCAACGGGGACAGGGCGAATGAGCAGTTCTTC	TRBD1	TRBV2	few	TRBJ2-1
CASSLGLRVETQYF	TGCGCCAGCAGCTTAGGTCTTCGGGTAGAGACCCAGTACTTC	NA	TRBV5-1	few	TRBJ2-5